Given below is one T cell receptor beta chain in context. This clonotype was counted at least ten times. Its antigen remains undetermined. There are no base qualities to consult, and no much larger clone falls within one base. The CDR3 sequence holds 14 residues, the cysteine and phenylalanine included. Only the CDR3 DNA stays, 42 bases, in frame from base 1. The germline ends are 10 bases apart after V is trimmed by 4 bases and J by 0 bases. CDR1 MDHEN and CDR2 SYDVKM were looked up in the germline V gene. A patient counted as having stable hyperthyroidism if there was no progression to ophthalmopathy within 18 months of follow-up. The hyperthyroidism patients were 18 to 65 years old and newly diagnosed, with a disease duration of less than 2 months. Patients were excluded if they had other autoimmune diseases, uncontrolled infections, pregnancy or lactation. Diagnosis relied on clinical symptoms, serum thyroxine, TRAb, thyroid ultrasound and orbital computed tomography. Using Ficoll-Paque density gradient centrifugation, PBMCs were isolated from 9.5 to 10 ml of fresh peripheral blood. Trizol reagent was used to extract the total RNA, and its quality was then checked on an Agilent 2100 Bioanalyzer.

These data are taken from a study of Graves' ophthalmopathy and Graves' hyperthyroidism (dated by TCRdb to the late 2010s). Background for the entire study: Peripheral blood samples were taken at the time of initial diagnosis, before any treatment was given. TCR beta repertoire signatures were used to distinguish Graves' ophthalmopathy from Graves' hyperthyroidism and to predict progression to ophthalmopathy. In total, approximately 130 blood samples were TCR-sequenced: some 43 ophthalmopathy, some 75 hyperthyroidism and some 17 hyperthyroidism-to-ophthalmopathy patients. To explore V-J signatures that separate ophthalmopathy from hyperthyroidism, a discovery set of about a hundred patients was enrolled, consisting of roughly 45 with ophthalmopathy and around 57 with stable hyperthyroidism. An independent validation cohort comprised 18 to 20 hyperthyroidism patients and 15 to 17 patients who later progressed from hyperthyroidism to ophthalmopathy. In roughly 6 hyperthyroidism patients, the T-cell repertoires found in thyroid tissue were compared with those found in blood. After sampling, hyperthyroidism patients received methimazole starting at 30 mg daily, and ophthalmopathy patients received high-dose intravenous methylprednisolone.

The study at large found these results: Ophthalmopathy was separated from stable hyperthyroidism by the 13-signature model with around 88% sensitivity and about 81% specificity in cross-validation and with 80%/75% in the test set. In validation, the model predicted ophthalmopathy progression with more than 70% sensitivity and approximately 72% specificity; 12 predicted patients were CT-confirmed with GO in a median of approximately 6.5 months. Most of the expanded thyroid clonotypes with a frequency above 0.001 were also detected in blood, and it was suggested that the thyroid immune response may be reflected by blood repertoires. Sample size was not predetermined statistically, and investigators were not blinded to group allocation.

For repertoire sequencing, the TCR beta CDR3 regions were amplified from RNA transcripts. The first round of RT-PCR was done with HTBI primers and the Qiagen OneStep RT-PCR kit, and was followed by a second round of multiplex PCR, then size selection and purification. Sequencing of the libraries was carried out on an Illumina HiSeq2000 in paired-end mode with 100 bp reads. Regarding the original processing steps: SOAPnuke was used to process the reads, removing any read that contained adapters or uncalled bases, had a mean Phred below 15, or lacked an exact match to the constant primer or identifier. COPE v1.2.5 was used to merge high-quality paired reads. Unique nucleotide sequences were defined as clonotypes and aligned to IMGT TRB V, D and J references using MiTCR v1.1. The analysis was limited to V-J combinations with a frequency above 0.0001, which together covered approximately 99% of the repertoires. A TCR clonal expansion and chaos score per V-J combination was defined as the ratio of F50 clonal expansion to chaos observed in the TCRdist matrix. Features were reduced by Welch's t-statistics and random forest to more than 10 V-J combinations, which fed a naive Bayes classifier. The Morisita-Horn index was used to measure how similar the thyroid and blood repertoires were. In-frame beta chains were kept once TCRdb had trimmed the public reads at Q25 with fastp and called clones with MiXCR. Every distinct CDR3 protein forms one entry, paired with its most common genes and DNA. None of the V and J calls come from the authors' own analysis; TCRdb made them. For this sample the table gives about 370,000 distinct CDR3 sequences, of which 17% were detected only once. The ten biggest clones cover 2.4% of the sample.

This TCR came from an adult woman with stable Graves' hyperthyroidism. Sequenced input: peripheral blood. Rearrangement joined TRBV28 to TRBJ2-7, with no confident D gene call. The CDR3 protein sequence reads: CASSSDLNSYEQYF. The DNA sequence follows: TGTGCCAGCAGTTCAGACTTAAACTCCTACGAGCAGTACTTC. Reference TRBV28 and TRBJ2-7 genes cover what lies past the CDR3, so the full variable domain is DVKVTQSSRYLVKRTGEKVFLECVQDMDHENMFWYRQDPGLGLRLIYFSYDVKMKEKGDIPEGYSVSREKKERFSLILESASTNQTSMYLCASSSDLNSYEQYFGPGTRLTVT.